This T cell receptor beta chain came from a study of CD8 T cells in Susac syndrome. This clonotype was picked up one time. TEMRA cells were FACS-enriched, unlike CD8+ and CD4+ T cells, which were negatively isolated. When the RNA was reverse transcribed, random hexamers were used with an input of roughly 0.5 to 1 ug. Across 54 Vbeta and 13 Jbeta, TCR beta CDR3 was amplified with immunoSEQ multiplex PCR. One entry per CDR3 protein, called by TCRdb with MiXCR from the immunoSEQ multiplex PCR reads. The data hold 150,000 or so distinct CDR3 sequences, with about 94% observed a single time. V lost 5 bases to trimming and J lost 3 bases, with 18 bases between them. Germline assignment: CDR1 LNHDA and CDR2 SQIVND (reference sequence). The CDR3 is 16 residues long.

Sequences were obtained from CD4+ T cells from PBMCs. This receptor was taken from a human donor in good health. The J gene is TRBJ2-3, the V gene TRBV19; D is tentatively TRBD1 or TRBD2 (5 bases each). CDR3 DNA sequence: TGTGCCAGTAGTTTCGTAGGGACCGCACTAACAGATACGCAGTATTTT. Translating gives CASSFVGTALTDTQYF.